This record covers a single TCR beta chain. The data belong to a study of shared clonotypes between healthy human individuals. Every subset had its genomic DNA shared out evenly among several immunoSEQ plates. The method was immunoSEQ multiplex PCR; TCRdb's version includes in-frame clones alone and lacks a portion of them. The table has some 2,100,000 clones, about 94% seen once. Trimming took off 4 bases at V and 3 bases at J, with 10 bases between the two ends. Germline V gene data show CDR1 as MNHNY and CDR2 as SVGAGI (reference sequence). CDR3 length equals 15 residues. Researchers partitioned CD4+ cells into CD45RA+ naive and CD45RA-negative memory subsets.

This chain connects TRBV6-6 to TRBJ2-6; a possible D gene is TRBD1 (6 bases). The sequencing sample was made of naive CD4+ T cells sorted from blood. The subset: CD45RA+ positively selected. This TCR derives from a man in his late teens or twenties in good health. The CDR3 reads CASSFQGSGANVLTF. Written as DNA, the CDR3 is TGTGCCAGCAGTTTTCAGGGGAGTGGGGCCAACGTCCTGACTTTC.